The entry that follows covers one T cell receptor (beta chain) sequence. The authors used template switching to add a universal primer site and gave cDNA unique molecular identifiers. In TCRdb, the 5' RACE reads were re-called with MiXCR into one record per CDR3 protein. The sample has 400,000 or so distinct CDR3 sequences; approximately 8.8% are singletons. This sample stems from a study of identical twins. Healthy Caucasians provided all donations. The CDR3 loop spans 15 amino acids. Germline CDR1 and CDR2: LGHDT and YNNKEL (reference sequence). V lost 5 bases and J lost 3, with 17 bases in between. V is TRBV3-1 and J is TRBJ2-7; tentatively, D is TRBD2 (5 bases). The sequence was collected from a woman in her fifties or sixties in good health. Sequenced: naive T cells sorted from blood. The CDR3 bases are TGTGCCAGCAGCAAAACGGGGTTTGGGAACTACGAGCAGTACTTC. Residues: CASSKTGFGNYEQYF.